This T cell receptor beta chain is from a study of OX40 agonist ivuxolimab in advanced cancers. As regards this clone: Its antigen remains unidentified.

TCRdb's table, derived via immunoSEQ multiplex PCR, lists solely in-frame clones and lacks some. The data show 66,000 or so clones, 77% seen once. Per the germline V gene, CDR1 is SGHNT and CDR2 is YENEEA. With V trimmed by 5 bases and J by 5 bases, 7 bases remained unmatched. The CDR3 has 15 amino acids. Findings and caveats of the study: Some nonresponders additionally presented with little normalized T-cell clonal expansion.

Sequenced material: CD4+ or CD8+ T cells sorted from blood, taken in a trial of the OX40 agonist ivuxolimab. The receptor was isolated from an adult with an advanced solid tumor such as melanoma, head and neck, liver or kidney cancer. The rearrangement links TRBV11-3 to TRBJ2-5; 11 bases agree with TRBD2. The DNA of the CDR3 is TGTGCCAGCAGCAGGGGACTAGCGGAAGGGGAGACCCAGTACTTC. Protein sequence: CASSRGLAEGETQYF.